The entry that follows covers one TCR beta chain sequence. The sample belongs to a study of cytotoxic CD8 clonotypes in ibrutinib-treated CLL. The method was immunoSEQ multiplex PCR; TCRdb's version includes in-frame clones alone and lacks a portion of them. The sample shows 75,000 to 90,000 clones, approximately 87% of them seen only once. The sequence was collected from a human donor with chronic lymphocytic leukemia. The sequences come from PBMCs, collected after 24 months of ibrutinib treatment.

The CDR3 nucleotides are TGCGCCAGCAGCTTGGAGGGCGGACGGCTAGAGACCCAGTACTTC. Its protein is CASSLEGGRLETQYF. The chain recombines TRBV5-1 with TRBJ2-5; no reliable D call. CDR1 is SGHRS, CDR2 YFSETQ, per germline. This CDR3 is built from 15 residues. Trimming cost V 0 bases and J 4 bases, with 13 bases left between them.